The 17 T cell receptor beta chains below were found in one sample sequenced in a study of shared clonotypes between healthy human individuals. Naivety among CD8 cells was defined by CD45RO negativity and positive CCR7 selection, thereby excluding terminally differentiated effector memory CD45RA+ cells. Method: immunoSEQ multiplex PCR; TCRdb's copy keeps in-frame clones and lacks some. The table records roughly 2,000,000 clones, about 95% of them present only once. Source material: naive CD8+ T cells sorted from blood. These receptors were obtained from a man between 18 and 29 years old in good health.

The gene calls are TRBV7-9 and TRBJ2-7; no clear D gene. With 5 bases removed from V and 5 bases from J, the gap between germline ends came to 13 bases. Looked up from germline, CDR1 is SEHNR and CDR2 is FQNEAQ (reference sequence). The CDR3 runs 13 residues. This CDR3 reads CASSVEGIHEQYF. Written as DNA, the CDR3 is TGTGCCAGCAGCGTTGAAGGGATACACGAGCAGTACTTC.

The V gene is TRBV11-1, the J gene TRBJ2-3, with TRBD2 matching 12 bases. V gave up 5 bases and J gave up 7 bases; unmatched junction bases: 19. The CDR3 loop spans 19 amino acids. Germline-derived CDR1 and CDR2 are SGHAT and FQDESV (reference sequence). CDR3 amino acids: CASSPSGSSSGGASYTQYF. The CDR3 bases are TGTGCCAGCAGCCCCTCAGGATCTTCTAGCGGGGGGGCCAGTTATACGCAGTATTTT.

The V and J genes are TRBV7-2 and TRBJ2-2, with TRBD2 as a possible D gene (6 bases). V was cut by 1 base and J by 6 bases, with 15 bases left in between. Germline CDR1 reads SGHTA; CDR2 reads FQGNSA. The CDR3 loop spans 16 amino acids. CDR3 DNA sequence: TGTGCCAGCAGCTTAGGACGGGACTTTTTCCCCGGGGAGCTGTTTTTT. Its translation: CASSLGRDFFPGELFF.

J is TRBJ2-2 and V is TRBV5-1; a weak D match, TRBD2 (5 bases). The germline V gene encodes CDR1 SGHRS and CDR2 YFSETQ. The CDR3 spans 15 residues. V gave up 3 bases and J gave up 1 base, with 10 bases separating them. CDR3 loop: CASSSRGWNTGELFF. CDR3 coding DNA: TGCGCCAGCAGCTCCAGAGGGTGGAACACCGGGGAGCTGTTTTTT.

The chain couples TRBV9 to TRBJ2-1, with a tentative D call TRBD1 (7 bases). The length of the CDR3 is 12 residues. The V end lost 7 bases, the J end lost 8 bases, and 13 bases lay between the germline ends. Germline CDR1 is SGDLS and CDR2 is YYNGEE. DNA for the CDR3: TGTGCCAGCGGGCAGGGGGGCGATGAGCAGTTCTTC. Its translation: CASGQGGDEQFF.

Turning to this clone: In the same sample, other DNA sequences code for this CDR3. The CDR3 sequence: CASSGQMNTEAFF. Here the CDR3 DNA reads TGTGCCAGCAGTGGACAGATGAACACTGAAGCTTTCTTT. V gene TRBV6-5 combines with J gene TRBJ1-1, with D perhaps TRBD1 (6 bases). The germline V and J ends were trimmed by 5 bases and 0 bases, with 7 bases remaining between them. The CDR3 has 13 amino acids. Germline V CDR1 and CDR2: MNHEY, SVGAGI.

CDR3 region: CASSQGPRQGNFNNEQFF. CDR3 nucleotide sequence: TGTGCCAGCAGCCAAGGACCCCGACAGGGGAATTTCAACAATGAGCAGTTCTTC. The rearrangement links TRBV14 to TRBJ2-1; 8 nucleotides align to TRBD1. J lost 5 bases, V lost 1 base, and 13 bases had no gene match. This CDR3 contains 18 residues. Germline V gives CDR1 SGHDN, CDR2 FVKESK.

This clone has only one observation. The chain recombines TRBV7-9 with TRBJ2-7; tentatively, D is TRBD1 (6 bases). The ends were cut back, 9 bases at V and 2 bases at J, with 17 bases in the middle. The CDR3 is 14 residues long. Germline V gene lookup returns CDR1 SEHNR and CDR2 FQNEAQ (reference sequence). The CDR3 here is CASLTGTSPYEQYF. DNA for the CDR3: TGTGCCAGTCTTACCGGGACAAGCCCCTACGAGCAGTACTTC. The whole variable domain, remainder taken from reference TRBV7-9 and TRBJ2-7, is DTGVSQNPRHKITKRGQNVTFRCDPISEHNRLYWYRQTLGQGPEFLTYFQNEAQLEKSRLLSDRFSAERPKGSFSTLEIQRTEQGDSAMYLCASLTGTSPYEQYFGPGTRLTVT.

The V gene is TRBV7-8, the J gene TRBJ1-1, with a tentative D call TRBD1 (5 bases). The CDR3 consists of 12 residues. Germline V gives CDR1 SGHVS, CDR2 FQNEAQ. The V end lost 4 bases, the J end lost 4 bases, and 7 bases lay between the germline ends. CDR3 sequence (DNA): TGTGCCAGCAGCTCCGGGGGCACTGAAGCTTTCTTT. Its translation: CASSSGGTEAFF.

The rearrangement links TRBV25-1 to TRBJ2-2; unclear D gene. The V gene lost 10 bases and the J gene lost 0 bases, with 3 bases spanning the gap. The CDR3 consists of 11 residues. Germline assignment: CDR1 MGHDK and CDR2 SYGVNS. The CDR3 region is CATTNTGELFF. In DNA form, the CDR3 reads TGTGCCACCACGAACACCGGGGAGCTGTTTTTT.

The chain employs TRBV10-2 and TRBJ2-7; D remains unclear. The V and J ends lost 5 bases and 6 bases respectively, with 11 bases between them. CDR3 size: 12 residues. Germline V gene sequence: CDR1 WSHSY, CDR2 SAAADI. Here the CDR3 DNA reads TGCGCCAGCAGTTTTCTGAGTTTCGAGCAGTACTTC. Translating gives CASSFLSFEQYF.

The chain employs TRBV28 and TRBJ2-2; D not certain. From germline, CDR1 is MDHEN and CDR2 SYDVKM. This CDR3 is built from 14 residues. V was shortened by 4 bases and J by 0 bases, with 6 bases between the two germline ends. This CDR3 reads CASSYSANTGELFF. The CDR3, as DNA: TGTGCCAGCAGTTATAGTGCGAACACCGGGGAGCTGTTTTTT.

The chain joins TRBV30 to TRBJ2-3; D is undetermined. The V gene lost 2 bases and the J gene lost 1 base, with 13 bases spanning the gap. Germline V gene lookup returns CDR1 GTSNPN and CDR2 SVGIG (reference sequence). CDR3 length: 15 residues. Here the CDR3 reads CAWSPSVVRTDTQYF. CDR3 in DNA: TGTGCCTGGAGTCCCTCGGTCGTACGCACAGATACGCAGTATTTT.

This clone was seen only a few times. J is TRBJ1-6 and V is TRBV6-5; a weak D match, TRBD1 (5 bases). Trimming stripped 4 bases from V and 3 bases from J, with 7 bases between. Per germline, CDR1 MNHEY and CDR2 SVGAGI. This CDR3 region has 14 residues. The CDR3 DNA sequence: TGTGCCAGCAGTTTCGGGGGCTATAATTCACCCCTCCACTTT. This encodes CASSFGGYNSPLHF.

The chain couples TRBV21-1 to TRBJ2-3. TRBV21-1 is described as a pseudogene. This CDR3 region has 12 residues. CDR3 loop: CASSKAGETQYF. CDR3 sequence (DNA): TGTGCCAGCAGCAAAGCGGGGGAGACGCAGTATTTT.

The genes are TRBV6-1 and TRBJ1-1; no clear D. Deletions cut 2 bases from V and 7 bases from J, with 11 bases between. The CDR3 totals 13 residues. CDR1 MNHNS and CDR2 SASEGT come from the germline V gene. The CDR3 spells CASSEMAGYEAFF. The DNA for the CDR3 is TGTGCCAGCAGTGAAATGGCAGGCTATGAAGCTTTCTTT.

This clone was seen once. The gene calls are TRBV29-1 and TRBJ1-2; a possible D gene is TRBD1 (6 bases). V was cut by 4 bases and J by 0 bases, with 9 bases left in between. This CDR3 is 13 amino acids long. The V gene's germline CDR1 is SQVTM and CDR2 ANQGSEA. CDR3 DNA: TGCAGCGTTGGGGGGGGCGCTAACTATGGCTACACCTTC. Translated: CSVGGGANYGYTF.